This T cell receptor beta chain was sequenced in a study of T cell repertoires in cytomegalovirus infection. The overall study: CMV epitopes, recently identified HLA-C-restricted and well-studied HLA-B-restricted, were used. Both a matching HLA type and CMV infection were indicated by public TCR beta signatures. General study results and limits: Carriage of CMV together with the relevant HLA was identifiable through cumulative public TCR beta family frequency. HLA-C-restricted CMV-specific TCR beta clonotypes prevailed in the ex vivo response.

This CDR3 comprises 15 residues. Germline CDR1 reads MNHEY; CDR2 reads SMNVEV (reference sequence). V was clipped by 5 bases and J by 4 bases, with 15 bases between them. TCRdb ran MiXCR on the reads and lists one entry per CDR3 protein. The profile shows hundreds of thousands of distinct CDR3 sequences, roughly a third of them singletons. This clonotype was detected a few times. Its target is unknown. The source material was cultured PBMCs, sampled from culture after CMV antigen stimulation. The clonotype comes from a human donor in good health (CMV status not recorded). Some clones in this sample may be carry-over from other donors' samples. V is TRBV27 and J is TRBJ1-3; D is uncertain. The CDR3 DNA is TGTGCCAGCAGTCCGCGGGGATTCAGGGGAAACACCATATATTTT. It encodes CASSPRGFRGNTIYF.